This T cell receptor beta chain comes out of a study of blood T cell repertoires in COVID-19. The CDR3 extends over 14 amino acids. The V gene end was trimmed by 3 bases and the J gene end by 4 bases; junction bases not matched to a gene: 2. Germline V gene lookup returns CDR1 SGHVS and CDR2 FQNEAQ. The data were produced by immunoSEQ multiplex PCR, yet TCRdb's version contains in-frame clones alone and is incomplete. The sample lists 270,000 or so clones, roughly 81% occurring once. The clonotype comes from a woman between 50 and 59 years old who had been exposed to COVID-19. The sample taken for sequencing was PBMCs or T cells enriched from blood (not recorded which). The chain has TRBV7-8 and TRBJ2-1; the match to TRBD2 covers 8 bases. This CDR3 reads CASSFPGGYNEQFF. For the CDR3, the DNA is TGTGCCAGCAGCTTCCCGGGGGGGTACAATGAGCAGTTCTTC.